This TCR beta chain was profiled in a study of shared clonotypes between healthy human individuals (dated by TCRdb to 2018 to 2020). Background on the whole study: A few men and a couple of women, aged 18 to 49 years, made up the cohort. Per donor, three plates each were used for CD4 naive and CD4 memory, two for CD8 naive, and one for CD8 memory. To estimate repertoire size and how much clonotype sharing occurs between individuals, the study deeply sequenced the blood TCR repertoires of five healthy adults. To increase sequencing depth and limit assay-specific biases, TCR repertoire library preparation and sequencing were carried out by different laboratories using diverse techniques. Each donor's leukapheresis produced roughly between roughly 0.85 and 10 billion PBMCs. What the study reported, not specific to this receptor: Larger estimated clonotype richness was generally found for naive subsets than for memory subsets. Rarefaction of sorted-subset datasets indicated incomplete sequencing despite the large sequencing depth. Compared with non-shared clonotypes, clonotypes shared by all four sorted-subset donors had higher generation probabilities. Pairwise subsampling indicated that sequencing depth was expected to affect the degree of clonotype sharing among donors. Sampling was restricted to blood, and TCR repertoires in tissues likely differ from the TCR repertoires found in blood. Across a handful of donors, about 5.2% of naive CD4, roughly 3.3% of naive CD8, 2.3% of memory CD4, and over 0.35% of memory CD8 clonotypes were shared. Because the study included a small number of donors, the genetic and exposure-history diversity represented was limited.

Reading the germline V gene gives CDR1 SGHRS and CDR2 YFSETQ. Inclusive of the bounding cysteine and phenylalanine, the CDR3 is 14 residues long. This entry keeps only the CDR3 DNA: 42 bases, framed from base 1. V was cut back by 0 bases and J by 0 bases, leaving a gap of 5 bases between them. Using the deep immunoSEQ assay, TCR CDR3 regions were amplified from genomic DNA by multiplex PCR. Genomic DNA extracted from each cell subset was distributed evenly over all wells of several immunoSEQ 96-well plates, and each plate served as one replicate. For sorted subsets, approximately 190 ng genomic DNA, equal to tens of thousands of T cell genomes, was loaded into each replicate PCR. The purified libraries were quantified using a Qubit 3.0 fluorometer, sized with a Bioanalyzer 2100, and then quantified again using the KAPA Library Quantification kit. A separate single-read 150-cycle Illumina NextSeq 550 flow cell was used to sequence each immunoSEQ 96-well plate. From the authors' description of their analysis: Because the immunoSEQ output held only junctional sequences and lacked quality scores, the filtering could not match the filtering applied to full-length reads. Sequences were annotated with PyIR, a Python wrapper for IgBLAST v1.9, using IMGT germline references to assign V/J genes and CDR3. Any read was removed if the V/J assignment was weak (E-value above 1e-6), the CDR3 was missing, or the read contained stop codons, out-of-frame junctions, or ambiguous translated residues. V3J clonotypes were defined as sequences sharing the same inferred V gene, J gene, and CDR3 amino acid sequence. Percentage overlap between repertoires was computed as shared unique clonotypes divided by the size of the smaller repertoire. Repertoire richness was assessed with RTK rarefaction, the Chao1 estimator, and Recon v2.1 estimates of unobserved clonotypes. Generation probabilities were computed with OLGA for all TCRbeta clonotypes obtained by the gDNA method from several donors. Imported from immuneACCESS, the table was reduced by TCRdb to in-frame sequences with V and J called. These copies leave out some clones; in studies compared against another copy, an unresolved V gene accounts for under half, and the cause of the remainder is not known. D and trimming were read from the DNA, whereas the V and J calls and clone size are those reported in that table. The table for this sample lists 2 million to 2.5 million clones; 85% to 95% of them were counted only once. The top ten clones comprise roughly 0.13% of the sample.

Healthy HIV-negative adults with no recently reported acute infections or vaccinations were included as donors. Only Caucasian adults living in Nashville, Tennessee, USA were represented among the donors. Magnetic negative selection was used to enrich CD4+ T cells, after which naive cells were positively selected on CD45RA and the negative fraction became the memory subset. After blood collection by leukapheresis, PBMCs were isolated using Ficoll-Histopaque density gradient centrifugation and then cryopreserved in the vapor phase of liquid nitrogen. Analytical flow cytometry was used to check the purity and quantity of every magnetically sorted T cell population. Genomic DNA was isolated from each sorted fraction and quantified by UV absorbance on a Nanodrop 2000c. Worth noting for this clone: Its antigen is still unknown. No base quality information exists; no much larger clone differs at one position. The sample has other DNA sequences that encode this CDR3 too.

Sequenced material: naive CD4+ T cells sorted from blood. The sample's cell subset or site label is to be understood as: CD45RA+ positively selected. This receptor was taken from a man aged 18 to 30 in good health. The receptor chain draws on TRBV5-1 and TRBJ2-3; the D gene remains uncertain. The base sequence is TGCGCCAGCAGCTTGGCCGGGAGCACAGATACGCAGTATTTT. Its amino acids are CASSLAGSTDTQYF.